These 16 T cell receptor beta chains were all obtained from the same sample, sequenced in a study of Ad26.COV2.S vaccination and SARS-CoV-2 variants. The treatment is: around 19 received Ad26.COV2.S at low or high dose, single or two shots; about 5 received placebo; per-sample allocation not given. Following the first vaccine or placebo injection, samples were taken on day 63. TCRdb's copy holds only in-frame clones and misses some; the assay was immunoSEQ multiplex PCR. The sample lists around 300,000 clones, 80% to 90% occurring once. The sample consisted of peripheral blood, taken in a trial of Ad26.COV2.S vaccine versus placebo. The receptors originated from a person between 18 and 60 years old who received the Ad26.COV2.S COVID-19 vaccine or a placebo.

This clone was observed a handful of times. This CDR3 is also generated by other DNA sequences in the sample. The chain recombines TRBV19 with TRBJ1-1; D call uncertain. In germline, CDR1 is LNHDA, CDR2 SQIVND (reference sequence). Trimming removed 3 bases at V and 0 bases at J, with 5 bases between. CDR3 length: 13 residues. The CDR3 nucleotides read TGTGCCAGTAGTATTAGGGTGAACACTGAAGCTTTCTTT. Amino acid sequence: CASSIRVNTEAFF.

V and J are TRBV7-8 and TRBJ2-7, with D unclear. This CDR3 spans 13 amino acids. From germline, CDR1 is SGHVS and CDR2 FQNEAQ. V gave up 8 bases and J gave up 3 bases, with 14 bases separating them. The CDR3 coding sequence is TGTGCCAGCTCCCTAGGGCCAAACTACGAGCAGTACTTC. Translation gives CASSLGPNYEQYF.

The rearrangement links TRBV28 to TRBJ2-5, with D unresolved. V gave up 3 bases and J gave up 5 bases, with 10 bases separating them. CDR3 length equals 13 residues. CDR1 is MDHEN, CDR2 SYDVKM, per germline. The CDR3 here is CASSFGPEETQYF. Here the CDR3 DNA reads TGTGCCAGCAGTTTTGGACCCGAGGAGACCCAGTACTTC.

J is TRBJ1-2 and V is TRBV7-2; a possible D gene is TRBD1 (5 bases). The CDR3 consists of 14 residues. V was shortened by 0 bases and J by 4 bases, with 9 bases between the two germline ends. CDR1 is SGHTA and CDR2 is FQGNSA in the germline V gene. This CDR3 reads CASSLAGVGYGYTF. As DNA, the CDR3 is TGTGCCAGCAGCTTAGCGGGGGTTGGCTATGGCTACACCTTC.

The gene calls are TRBV4-3 and TRBJ2-2, with D unclear. The V gene lost 1 base and the J gene lost 8 bases, with 14 bases spanning the gap. This CDR3 is built from 15 residues. Germline CDR1 and CDR2: LGHNA and YSLEER. This chain's CDR3 is CASSQGLAREGELFF. CDR3 coding DNA: TGCGCCAGCAGCCAAGGACTGGCTCGTGAGGGGGAGCTGTTTTTT.

The rearrangement uses TRBV7-2 and TRBJ2-2; unclear D gene. V shed 1 base and J shed 4 bases, with 7 bases lying between them. CDR1 and CDR2 from the germline V gene are SGHTA and FQGNSA. This CDR3 region has 14 residues. The CDR3 nucleotides read TGTGCCAGCAGCTTAGAAGGCTTCACCGGGGAGCTGTTTTTT. Amino acids: CASSLEGFTGELFF.

The CDR3 here is CASSPGTGDYQPQHF. Written as DNA, the CDR3 is TGTGCCAGCTCACCAGGGACAGGGGATTATCAGCCCCAGCATTTT. V and J are TRBV18 and TRBJ1-5; 10 nucleotides line up with TRBD1. Unmatched junction bases numbered 3, after V lost 2 bases and J lost 5 bases. In germline, CDR1 is KGHSH, CDR2 LQKENI. The CDR3 runs 15 residues.

This clone appeared a single time. The rearrangement links TRBV11-2 to TRBJ1-1; tentatively, D is TRBD1 (5 bases). Germline CDR1 SGHAT, CDR2 FQNNGV. V dropped 2 bases and J dropped 0 bases, with 7 bases sitting between them. This CDR3 comprises 14 residues. CDR3 sequence: CASSLSGVNTEAFF. CDR3 DNA sequence: TGTGCCAGCAGCTTATCGGGGGTGAACACTGAAGCTTTCTTT.

This chain joins TRBV4-3 and TRBJ2-1; D perhaps matches TRBD2 (6 bases). CDR1 LGHNA and CDR2 YSLEER come from the germline V gene. The CDR3 length is 16 residues. Trimming cost V 1 base and J 4 bases, with 14 bases left between them. The CDR3 coding sequence is TGCGCCAGCAGCCAAGTAGCGGCGGGGATATACAATGAGCAGTTCTTC. Translated: CASSQVAAGIYNEQFF.

The chain carries TRBV4-2 and TRBJ1-2, with D possibly being TRBD1 (5 bases). The CDR3 spans 17 residues. The germline V and J ends were trimmed by 0 bases and 4 bases, with 18 bases remaining between them. The V gene's germline CDR1 is LGHNA and CDR2 YNFKEQ. The chain's CDR3 is CASSQEGYAGTAYGYTF. CDR3 nucleotides: TGTGCCAGCAGCCAAGAAGGTTACGCCGGGACGGCCTATGGCTACACCTTC.

The chain links TRBV5-6 to TRBJ1-1, with D perhaps matching TRBD1 (6 bases). The germline CDR1 and CDR2 sequences are SGHDT and YYEEEE. The length of the CDR3 is 12 residues. V dropped 4 bases and J dropped 7 bases, with 11 bases sitting between them. CDR3 residues: CASSLNRVEAFF. Written as DNA, the CDR3 is TGTGCCAGCAGCCTCAACAGGGTTGAAGCTTTCTTT.

A single count supports this clone. Here the CDR3 reads CASSFASGQFTDTQYF. In nucleotides, the CDR3 is TGTGCCAGCAGCTTCGCTAGCGGGCAATTCACAGATACGCAGTATTTT. The chain is built from TRBV7-2 and TRBJ2-3; 8 bases are a match to TRBD2. This CDR3 spans 16 amino acids. V was pared by 3 bases and J by 2 bases, with 7 bases of the junction left unmatched. CDR1 and CDR2 from the germline V gene are SGHTA and FQGNSA.

The J gene is TRBJ1-6, the V gene TRBV28; 7 positions agree with TRBD1. The CDR3 is 15 residues long. In germline, CDR1 is MDHEN, CDR2 SYDVKM. V lost 7 bases and J lost 0; bases outside the gene matches: 3. CDR3 amino acids: CASIQGSSYNSPLHF. DNA for the CDR3: TGTGCCAGCATACAGGGGAGCTCCTATAATTCACCCCTCCACTTT.

On this clone itself: The sample contains more than one DNA sequence encoding this CDR3. V usage is TRBV4-3 and J usage is TRBJ2-5; D possibly corresponds to TRBD2 (5 bases). Trimming pared 1 base from V and 2 bases from J, leaving 11 bases between. Germline CDR1 is LGHNA and CDR2 is YSLEER. CDR3 size: 15 residues. The CDR3 here is CASSQGQRSQETQYF. CDR3 DNA: TGCGCCAGCAGCCAAGGGCAGCGGAGTCAAGAGACCCAGTACTTC.

The chain employs TRBV6-2 or TRBV6-3 and TRBJ1-2, with D possibly being TRBD1 (6 bases). The germline V gene encodes CDR1 MNHEY and CDR2 SVGEGT. This CDR3 is built from 15 residues. V was shortened by 5 bases and J by 5 bases, with 18 bases between the two germline ends. The CDR3 sequence is CASSPRGGGGYGYTF. CDR3 in DNA: TGTGCCAGCAGTCCCCGCGGGGGCGGAGGATATGGCTACACCTTC.

The rearrangement joins TRBV4-3 to TRBJ2-7; 10 nucleotides align to TRBD2. V was clipped by 3 bases and J by 3 bases; unmatched bases: 8. The CDR3 has 16 amino acids. Germline V gives CDR1 LGHNA, CDR2 YSLEER. Here the CDR3 reads CASSHKRGGPSYEQYF. The CDR3 DNA is TGCGCCAGCAGCCACAAGCGGGGGGGCCCTAGCTACGAGCAGTACTTC.